What follows are 26 T cell receptor beta chains derived from one specimen sequenced in a study of OX40 agonist ivuxolimab in advanced cancers. The protocol was immunoSEQ multiplex PCR, while the TCRdb copy is restricted to in-frame clones and leaves out a portion. The sample includes about 46,000 clones, about 74% of them seen just once. The sequenced sample was CD4+ or CD8+ T cells sorted from blood, obtained in a trial of the OX40 agonist ivuxolimab. Receptors originate from an adult with an advanced solid tumor such as melanoma, head and neck, liver or kidney cancer.

This clone was counted between two and nine times. The V call is TRBV18, the J call TRBJ2-1, with 8 bases lining up with TRBD2. Germline values: CDR1 KGHSH, CDR2 LQKENI. This CDR3 spans 16 amino acids. Unmatched junction bases numbered 9, after V lost 2 bases and J lost 6 bases. This CDR3 is CASSPVALAGTNEQFF. For the CDR3, the DNA is TGTGCCAGCTCACCAGTAGCGCTAGCGGGTACCAATGAGCAGTTCTTC. Full variable domain (rest looked up from reference TRBV18 and TRBJ2-1): NAGVMQNPRHLVRRRGQEARLRCSPMKGHSHVYWYRQLPEEGLKFMVYLQKENIIDESGMPKERFSAEFPKEGPSILRIQQVVRGDSAAYFCASSPVALAGTNEQFFGPGTRLTVL.

The V call is TRBV9, the J call TRBJ2-3, with unresolved D. The CDR3 runs to 11 residues. V lost 0 bases and J 5 bases, leaving 1 base between the germline ends. The germline V gene encodes CDR1 SGDLS and CDR2 YYNGEE. CDR3 in amino acids: CASSVEDTQYF. CDR3 in DNA: TGTGCCAGCAGCGTAGAAGATACGCAGTATTTT.

This clone was observed a few times. J is TRBJ2-7 and V is TRBV19; 8 positions agree with TRBD1. The CDR3 consists of 13 residues. Germline V gene data show CDR1 as LNHDA and CDR2 as SQIVND (reference sequence). V lost 7 bases and J lost 5; bases outside the gene matches: 7. As DNA, the CDR3 is TGTGCCAGTACGGCGACAGGGGTCCACGAGCAGTACTTC. Translating gives CASTATGVHEQYF.

The table lists this clone with a few counts. The V and J genes are TRBV4-1 and TRBJ1-1; D perhaps matches TRBD1 (6 bases). The V end was cut by 1 base, the J end by 5 bases, with 17 bases between. Germline lookup yields CDR1 MGHRA and CDR2 YSYEKL. The CDR3 consists of 16 residues. This chain's CDR3 is CASSQGWARGGTEAFF. The DNA of the CDR3 is TGCGCCAGCAGCCAAGGGTGGGCCAGGGGAGGAACTGAAGCTTTCTTT.

This clone was counted between two and nine times. This chain connects TRBV4-1 to TRBJ2-1, with D maybe TRBD2 (7 bases). Germline V gene sequence: CDR1 MGHRA, CDR2 YSYEKL. The germline V and J ends were trimmed by 4 bases and 7 bases, with 20 bases remaining between them. This CDR3 comprises 16 residues. The CDR3 sequence is CASSRGGVVLRNEQFF. The CDR3 nucleotides are TGCGCCAGCAGCCGGGGGGGCGTTGTACTTCGGAATGAGCAGTTCTTC.

This clone was seen only once. The chain links TRBV28 to TRBJ1-2; 10 nucleotides match TRBD1. The CDR3 is made up of 14 amino acids. V shed 5 bases, J shed 7 bases, and the junction held 7 bases outside the gene matches. Germline V gives CDR1 MDHEN, CDR2 SYDVKM. Here the CDR3 reads CASSTRQGAPGYTF. In nucleotides, the CDR3 is TGTGCCAGCAGTACCAGACAGGGGGCTCCTGGCTACACCTTC.

The rearrangement uses TRBV7-9 and TRBJ1-4; D unclear. Deletions cut 8 bases from V and 5 bases from J, with 9 bases between. This CDR3 is 12 amino acids long. The V gene's germline CDR1 is SEHNR and CDR2 FQNEAQ (reference sequence). The CDR3 DNA reads as TGTGCCAGCGAACAGATAAATGAAAAACTGTTTTTT. Protein product: CASEQINEKLFF.

V usage is TRBV6-5 and J usage is TRBJ2-6, with 10 nucleotides matching TRBD1. The CDR3 sequence is 16 residues long. V lost 2 bases and J lost 2; bases outside the gene matches: 0. The germline gives CDR1 MNHEY, CDR2 SVGAGI. The CDR3 DNA follows: TGTGCCAGCAGTTACGGGACAGGGGCTGGGGCCAACGTCCTGACTTTC. This encodes CASSYGTGAGANVLTF.

This chain links TRBV5-1 with TRBJ1-4; 7 bases agree with TRBD1. The junction had 1 base not matched to a gene; V was cut back by 0 bases and J by 5 bases. Germline V lookup: CDR1 SGHRS, CDR2 YFSETQ. The CDR3 length is 14 residues. Here the CDR3 reads CASSLGQGNEKLFF. For the CDR3, the DNA is TGCGCCAGCAGCTTGGGACAGGGCAATGAAAAACTGTTTTTT.

The V and J genes are TRBV27 and TRBJ2-7; D not certain. The germline V and J ends were trimmed by 10 bases and 0 bases, with 19 bases remaining between them. The CDR3 is 15 residues long. CDR1 and CDR2 (germline): MNHEY, SMNVEV (reference sequence). The CDR3 region has the DNA TGTGCCACCTCAGTCTCACCCCACCCCTCCTACGAGCAGTACTTC. Translation: CATSVSPHPSYEQYF.

The rearrangement uses TRBV5-6 and TRBJ1-4, with 9 bases that match TRBD1. CDR1 and CDR2 from the germline V gene are SGHDT and YYEEEE. There are 14 residues in the CDR3. Trimming at V came to 5 bases and at J to 7 bases, leaving 6 bases not matched to a gene. The CDR3 sequence: CASRRDRVGEKLFF. The CDR3 DNA is TGTGCCAGCAGGAGGGACAGGGTGGGTGAAAAACTGTTTTTT.

This clone qualifies as medium-sized (0.01 to 0.1%). The gene calls are TRBV7-2 and TRBJ2-2; D perhaps matches TRBD2 (6 bases). V shed 5 bases and J shed 5 bases, with 15 bases lying between them. This CDR3 contains 15 residues. Germline loops: CDR1 SGHTA, CDR2 FQGNSA. CDR3 nucleotides: TGTGCCAGCAGCGCCCTCCGGGGGTCAACCGGGGAGCTGTTTTTT. Translation gives CASSALRGSTGELFF.

Of note for this clone: A much larger clone differs from this one at a single base, so this may be a read error. Other DNA sequences in the sample encode the same CDR3. V gene TRBV6-5 combines with J gene TRBJ1-3; a weak D match, TRBD1 (5 bases). Germline assignment: CDR1 MNHEY and CDR2 SVGAGI. The CDR3 totals 16 residues. CDR3: CASSYSGRASGNTIYF. The CDR3 region has the DNA TGTGCCAGTAGTTACTCGGGCAGGGCCTCTGGAAACACCATATATTTT.

The chain employs TRBV10-3 and TRBJ1-2; no definite D call. The V and J ends lost 10 bases and 9 bases respectively, with 18 bases between them. Looked up from germline, CDR1 is ENHRY and CDR2 is SYGVKD. The CDR3 runs 12 residues. CDR3 nucleotide sequence: TGTGCCACCTCTTTACAGTTGCGAAGCTACACCTTC. It encodes CATSLQLRSYTF.

The J gene is TRBJ2-6, the V gene TRBV19; 7 nucleotides align to TRBD1. J was trimmed by 1 base and V by 6 bases; bases with no gene match: 6. CDR3 size: 16 residues. The germline gives CDR1 LNHDA, CDR2 SQIVND (reference sequence). The CDR3 DNA reads as TGTGCCAGTAGCCACAGGGGTCTATCTGGGGCCAACGTCCTGACTTTC. Its protein product is CASSHRGLSGANVLTF. The whole variable domain, filled in from reference TRBV19 and TRBJ2-6, reads DGGITQSPKYLFRKEGQNVTLSCEQNLNHDAMYWYRQDPGQGLRLIYYSQIVNDFQKGDIAEGYSVSREKKESFPLTVTSAQKNPTAFYLCASSHRGLSGANVLTFGAGSRLTVL.

This clone was observed a single time. The V and J genes are TRBV9 and TRBJ2-1, with D perhaps matching TRBD1 (6 bases). The germline V gene has CDR1 SGDLS and CDR2 YYNGEE. The V end was cut by 3 bases, the J end by 1 base, with 14 bases between. This CDR3 comprises 16 residues. CDR3 nucleotides: TGTGCCAGCAGCGCCCTACAGGGAAGGTCCTACAATGAGCAGTTCTTC. Protein product: CASSALQGRSYNEQFF.

The rearrangement joins TRBV7-9 to TRBJ1-2; D is undetermined. V was pared by 3 bases and J by 5 bases, with 10 bases between. CDR1 SEHNR and CDR2 FQNEAQ come from the germline V gene (reference sequence). The CDR3 is 13 residues long. The CDR3 bases are TGTGCCAGCAGCTTTGACATGCTGTATGGCTACACCTTC. Protein product: CASSFDMLYGYTF.

The genes are TRBV4-1 and TRBJ1-5; D possibly corresponds to TRBD1 (5 bases). Trimming took 0 bases from V and 0 from J, leaving 9 bases between them. CDR1 and CDR2 (germline): MGHRA, YSYEKL. The CDR3 is 16 residues long. For the CDR3, the DNA is TGCGCCAGCAGCCAAGAGTGGGGGAATAGCAATCAGCCCCAGCATTTT. This codes for CASSQEWGNSNQPQHF.

This rearrangement joins TRBV7-2 to TRBJ1-6, with D unresolved. In germline, CDR1 is SGHTA, CDR2 FQGNSA. The V gene lost 3 bases and the J gene lost 10 bases, with 7 bases spanning the gap. CDR3 length: 12 amino acids. CDR3 DNA sequence: TGTGCCAGCAGCTTCGTCTTCTCACCCCTCCACTTT. It encodes CASSFVFSPLHF.

This sequence joins TRBV5-1 and TRBJ1-1, with a weak D call TRBD1 (6 bases). The germline CDR1 and CDR2 sequences are SGHRS and YFSETQ. The CDR3 runs to 14 residues. V shed 1 base and J shed 2 bases, with 9 bases lying between them. CDR3 DNA sequence: TGCGCCAGCAGCTTGACCAGGGGAAACACTGAAGCTTTCTTT. This encodes CASSLTRGNTEAFF.

In this sample, this clone turned up once. V usage is TRBV6-4 and J usage is TRBJ1-2; the match to TRBD1 covers 12 bases. This CDR3 comprises 15 residues. Unmatched junction bases numbered 10, after V lost 6 bases and J lost 8 bases. CDR1 is MRHNA, CDR2 SNTAGT, per germline. The CDR3 loop is CASSPGTGGLGGYTF. In DNA, the CDR3 is TGTGCCAGCAGCCCCGGGACAGGGGGCCTGGGAGGCTACACCTTC.

The chain employs TRBV7-2 and TRBJ2-7; D perhaps matches TRBD2 (5 bases). The CDR3 extends over 13 amino acids. Trimming removed 5 bases from V and 2 bases from J, with 10 bases in between. CDR1 and CDR2 from the germline V gene are SGHTA and FQGNSA. CDR3 in DNA: TGTGCCAGCAGCCGGGATTTCACCTACGAGCAGTACTTC. Translating it yields CASSRDFTYEQYF.

The chain is built from TRBV4-1 and TRBJ1-1; possibly TRBD1 for D (5 bases). Between the trimmed V and J ends, which lost 4 bases and 0 bases, there was a span of 33 bases. This CDR3 spans 22 amino acids. CDR1 is MGHRA, CDR2 YSYEKL, per germline. CDR3 nucleotide sequence: TGCGCCAGCAGCCCCGAGGTCGTTGGCACGTCGCGAGGGAGGGGCATGAACACTGAAGCTTTCTTT. Its protein is CASSPEVVGTSRGRGMNTEAFF.

The chain links TRBV11-2 to TRBJ2-5; D is unresolved. This CDR3 is built from 13 residues. From germline, CDR1 is SGHAT and CDR2 FQNNGV. V was cut by 5 bases and J by 0 bases, with 7 bases left in between. In DNA, the CDR3 is TGTGCCAGCAGCGGTTGGTACCAAGAGACCCAGTACTTC. Its protein is CASSGWYQETQYF.

The CDR3 coding sequence is TGCGCCAGCAGCTTGGCAGTGCTAGCGGACACAGATACGCAGTATTTT. Its translation: CASSLAVLADTDTQYF. V usage is TRBV5-1 and J usage is TRBJ2-3; 7 nucleotides line up with TRBD2. Trimming removed 0 bases from V and 2 bases from J; junction bases left unmatched: 6. Per germline, CDR1 SGHRS and CDR2 YFSETQ. The CDR3 loop spans 16 amino acids.

This chain links TRBV7-2 with TRBJ1-1; no firm D call. There are 13 residues in the CDR3. The V gene lost 2 bases and the J gene lost 5 bases, with 9 bases spanning the gap. Germline loops: CDR1 SGHTA, CDR2 FQGNSA. Written as DNA, the CDR3 is TGTGCCAGCAGCTTAAGTCCGGGGACTGAAGCTTTCTTT. It specifies CASSLSPGTEAFF.